The T cell receptor (beta chain) under discussion was sequenced for a study of preoperative IRX-2 immunotherapy in early breast cancer (dated by TCRdb to the late 2010s). The trim is 1 base for V and 8 bases for J, with a gap of 8 bases between the germline ends. The CDR3 covers 13 residues, taking in both the cysteine and the phenylalanine. Only CDR3 DNA remains: 39 bases, in frame from the first base. The germline V gene (reference sequence) yields LNHNV for CDR1 and YYDKDF for CDR2. The receptor library was made with the immunoSEQ multiplex PCR assay. Drawn from immuneACCESS, this table holds only the in-frame rearrangements with V and J called that TCRdb kept. Clones are partly lost; checked studies trace under half to an unresolved V gene and leave the rest unexplained. In this sample the table shows 25,000 or so clones, about 95% of which occur a single time. The ten largest clones take up about 17% of the sample.

The intended sense of this specimen's treatment or condition label: preoperative locoregional IRX-2 cytokine immunotherapy. The samples were obtained from a phase Ib study in which preoperative, locoregional IRX-2 cytokine immunotherapy intended to prime immune responses was tested. Before surgery, IRX-2 was given to the donors, who were patients with early-stage breast cancer. Concerning this clone: Its binding antigen is unknown. No much larger clone exists at a distance of one base, and base qualities are not known.

The material was tumor tissue, obtained after IRX-2 immunotherapy. The chain is assembled from TRBV15 and TRBJ1-4, and TRBD1 may be the D gene, going by 6 matching bases. This clonotype originated in a human donor with breast cancer. The DNA sequence is as follows: TGTGCCACCAGCAGAGTAGGGGGAGAAAAACTGTTTTTT. Its protein reads: CATSRVGGEKLFF.